This T cell receptor beta chain is drawn from a study of radiation and T cells in renal cell carcinoma. General study findings and limits: Top tumor clonotypes rose in blood 2 weeks post-radiation, then contracted.

As for this clone: The target antigen is unknown.

Assay used: immunoSEQ multiplex PCR; TCRdb lists only in-frame clones, some missing. The sample lists about 21,000 clones; approximately 80% were seen once. Regarding time point: baseline pretreatment blood. The treatment is: 15 Gy SBRT to primary tumor, nephrectomy 4 weeks later. The V segment lost 1 base and the J segment 9 bases; nucleotides outside the gene matches: 13. In germline, CDR1 is SGHDT, CDR2 YYEEEE. CDR3 length: 16 residues. This TCR came from a man in his sixties with renal cell carcinoma. The chain carries TRBV5-6 and TRBJ2-3, with 8 bases aligning to TRBD2. Sequencing was performed on blood, taken from a patient whose treatment included radiotherapy and nephrectomy. In DNA, the CDR3 is TGTGCCAGCAGCTTGATCTCGGGAGGGATCCCAGGGACGCAGTATTTT. This sequence encodes CASSLISGGIPGTQYF.